The sequence of this T cell receptor (beta chain) was determined in a study of CD4 T cell repertoires in COVID-19. Study context: After approximately nine days of IL-2 expansion, CFSE-low cells were relabeled and restimulated with other coronavirus spikes. Study results and limitations: Sharing of several most expanded SARS-CoV-2-reactive clonotypes across memory subsets suggested intraclonal diversification.

The memory T cells were sequenced right after ex vivo isolation, without culture. The CDR3 length is 15 residues. The J segment lost 4 bases and the V segment lost 2 bases, leaving 8 bases of the junction unmatched. Germline CDR1 reads SGHTA; CDR2 reads FQGNSA. The protocol was immunoSEQ multiplex PCR, while the TCRdb copy is restricted to in-frame clones and leaves out a portion. The sample has fewer than 100,000 clones, 83% seen once; the top ten hold approximately 0.6%. About this clone itself: Its antigen is undetermined.

The specimen comprised CD4+ T cells from peripheral blood, sampled after recovery from COVID-19. The chain recombines TRBV7-2 with TRBJ2-7, with 7 bases aligning to TRBD2. The TCR was taken from a human donor who had COVID-19. CDR3 in amino acids: CASSLTAGEWYEQYF. The CDR3 DNA is TGTGCCAGCAGCTTAACTGCGGGAGAGTGGTACGAGCAGTACTTC.